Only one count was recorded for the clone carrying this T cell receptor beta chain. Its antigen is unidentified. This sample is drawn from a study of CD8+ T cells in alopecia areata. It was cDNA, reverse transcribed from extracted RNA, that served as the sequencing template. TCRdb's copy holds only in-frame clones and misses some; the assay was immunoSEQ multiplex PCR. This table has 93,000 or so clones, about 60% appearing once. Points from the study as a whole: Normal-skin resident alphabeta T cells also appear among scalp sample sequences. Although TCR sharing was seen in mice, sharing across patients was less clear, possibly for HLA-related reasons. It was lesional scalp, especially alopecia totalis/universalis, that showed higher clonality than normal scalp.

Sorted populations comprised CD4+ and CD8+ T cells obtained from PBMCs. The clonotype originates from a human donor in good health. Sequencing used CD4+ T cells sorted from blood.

The DNA of the CDR3 is TGTGCCTGGAGCATGGGAAACTATGGCTACACCTTC. Its translation is CAWSMGNYGYTF. This sequence joins TRBV30 and TRBJ1-2, with D uncertain. Trimming shortened V by 3 bases and J by 2 bases, and 7 bases separated the two germline ends. This CDR3 is 12 amino acids long. Germline V lookup: CDR1 GTSNPN, CDR2 SVGIG (reference sequence).